The 8 T cell receptor beta chains given below trace back to one sample, sequenced in a study of blood T cell repertoires in COVID-19. Sequencing used immunoSEQ multiplex PCR; TCRdb keeps in-frame clones, though not all of them. The profile covers over 150,000 clones, with about 85% appearing a single time and 6.2% taken by the ten largest. The sequencing input was PBMCs or T cells enriched from blood (not recorded which). These TCRs come from a man aged 40-49 years who had recovered from COVID-19.

The rearrangement links TRBV29-1 to TRBJ1-1; tentatively, D is TRBD1 (6 bases). Germline V CDR1 and CDR2: SQVTM, ANQGSEA. The germline V and J ends were trimmed by 5 bases and 0 bases, with 13 bases remaining between them. The CDR3 sequence is 14 residues long. The CDR3 region is CSVPPGALNTEAFF. The CDR3 DNA follows: TGCAGCGTTCCTCCAGGGGCCCTGAACACTGAAGCTTTCTTT. The whole variable domain, remainder taken from reference TRBV29-1 and TRBJ1-1, is SAVISQKPSRDICQRGTSLTIQCQVDSQVTMMFWYRQQPGQSLTLIATANQGSEATYESGFVIDKFPISRPNLTFSTLTVSNMSPEDSSIYLCSVPPGALNTEAFFGQGTRLTVV.

The chain's CDR3 is CASSQDRVNTEAFF. The CDR3 region has the DNA TGTGCCAGCAGCCAGGACAGGGTGAACACTGAAGCTTTCTTT. This sequence joins TRBV4-2 and TRBJ1-1, with 8 bases aligning to TRBD1. Germline V lookup: CDR1 LGHNA, CDR2 YNFKEQ. V gave up 3 bases and J gave up 0 bases; unmatched junction bases: 0. The CDR3 totals 14 residues.

The rearrangement joins TRBV10-3 to TRBJ2-2; tentative D call: TRBD2 (7 bases). V gave up 4 bases and J gave up 5 bases, with 23 bases separating them. There are 18 residues in the CDR3. The germline V gene has CDR1 ENHRY and CDR2 SYGVKD. CDR3 sequence: CAISGLRTGGGATGELFF. The CDR3 coding sequence is TGTGCCATCAGTGGGCTTCGGACTGGGGGGGGCGCGACCGGGGAGCTGTTTTTT.

The J gene is TRBJ2-4, the V gene TRBV27, with TRBD1 matching 9 bases. Trimming removed 8 bases from V and 7 bases from J; junction bases left unmatched: 9. Germline V lookup: CDR1 MNHEY, CDR2 SMNVEV (reference sequence). The CDR3 is 14 residues long. The CDR3 DNA sequence: TGTGCCAGCCGGGACAGGGCATTACGGAACATTCAGTACTTC. It codes for CASRDRALRNIQYF.

This clone was detected only a few times. This rearrangement joins TRBV5-6 to TRBJ1-2; a possible D gene is TRBD1 (6 bases). This CDR3 spans 13 amino acids. The ends were cut back, 3 bases at V and 5 bases at J, with 11 bases in the middle. The germline V gene has CDR1 SGHDT and CDR2 YYEEEE. The CDR3 DNA sequence: TGTGCCAGCAGCTCAGGGGAAAATTATGGCTACACCTTC. Its protein product is CASSSGENYGYTF.

The chain joins TRBV5-8 to TRBJ2-3; the D gene is possibly TRBD2 (6 bases). This CDR3 region has 17 residues. V was cut by 0 bases and J by 2 bases, with 16 bases left in between. CDR1 and CDR2 from the germline V gene are SGHTS and YDEGEE. CDR3 amino acids: CASSLAVSADYTDTQYF. For the CDR3, the DNA is TGTGCCAGCAGCTTGGCAGTATCAGCGGACTACACAGATACGCAGTATTTT.

This clone was picked up a small number of times. The V gene is TRBV7-2, the J gene TRBJ1-2; D remains unclear. Germline V gene sequence: CDR1 SGHTA, CDR2 FQGNSA. The CDR3 runs to 13 residues. V dropped 0 bases and J dropped 5 bases, with 7 bases sitting between them. CDR3 nucleotides: TGTGCCAGCAGCTTAGCGCCGGTTTATGGCTACACCTTC. The encoded protein is CASSLAPVYGYTF.

The rearrangement links TRBV11-3 to TRBJ2-7; the match to TRBD1 covers 10 bases. Germline V gives CDR1 SGHNT, CDR2 YENEEA. The CDR3 is 15 amino acids. The V and J ends lost 5 bases and 5 bases, in that order; junction bases with no gene match: 9. CDR3 protein: CASSPGTGALNEQYF. CDR3 nucleotides: TGTGCCAGCAGCCCCGGGACAGGGGCGCTAAACGAGCAGTACTTC.